The rows below give T cell receptor beta chains drawn from one sample of a study of CD8+CD57+ T cells in acquired aplastic anemia. TCRdb processed the reads anew with MiXCR; each CDR3 protein has one entry. This repertoire shows over 150,000 distinct CDR3 sequences, approximately 43% found once; its top ten account for 0.8% to 1.1%. The sequenced sample was sorted CD4+, CD8+, or CD8+CD57+ T cells (not recorded which) from PBMCs. Receptors originate from a human donor in good health. Both conserved end residues are part of each CDR3. Fields, in order: clone size, J gene, V gene, D gene, CDR3 protein, CDR3 DNA. D genes are given only for firm matches. The size entry is marked missing in some rows and otherwise reads once, few, many or a size class.

abundance: NA
j_gene: TRBJ2-7
v_gene: TRBV27
d_gene: NA
CDR3aa: CASSPRDVSSYEQYF
CDR3nt: TGTGCCAGCAGCCCCCGGGACGTAAGCTCCTACGAGCAGTACTTC

abundance: NA
j_gene: TRBJ2-5
v_gene: TRBV7-8
d_gene: NA
CDR3aa: CASSLGIIDSQQTQYF
CDR3nt: TGTGCCAGCAGCTTGGGGATTATCGACAGCCAACAGACCCAGTACTTC

abundance: NA
j_gene: TRBJ1-6
v_gene: TRBV6-1
d_gene: NA
CDR3aa: CASSERGGEGSPLHF
CDR3nt: TGTGCCAGCAGTGAACGTGGGGGCGAGGGATCACCCCTCCACTTT

abundance: once
j_gene: TRBJ2-7
v_gene: TRBV19
d_gene: TRBD2
CDR3aa: CASLSSGRALLDEQYF
CDR3nt: TGTGCCAGTTTAAGTAGCGGGAGGGCCCTCTTGGACGAGCAGTACTTC

abundance: NA
j_gene: TRBJ1-6
v_gene: TRBV9
d_gene: NA
CDR3aa: CASRQGGSPLHF
CDR3nt: TGTGCCAGCAGACAGGGTGGGTCACCCCTCCACTTT

abundance: once
j_gene: TRBJ1-3
v_gene: TRBV2
d_gene: NA
CDR3aa: CASSEAGQRNTIYF
CDR3nt: TGTGCCAGCAGTGAGGCAGGGCAGAGAAACACCATATATTTT

abundance: many
j_gene: TRBJ2-7
v_gene: TRBV5-6
d_gene: TRBD2
CDR3aa: CASSLGLAGKNEQYF
CDR3nt: TGTGCCAGCAGCTTGGGGCTAGCGGGAAAGAACGAGCAGTACTTC

abundance: few
j_gene: TRBJ1-5
v_gene: TRBV6-4
d_gene: NA
CDR3aa: CASRSDYSNQPQHF
CDR3nt: TGTGCCAGCAGATCAGATTATAGCAATCAGCCCCAGCATTTT

abundance: NA
j_gene: TRBJ1-2
v_gene: TRBV7-9
d_gene: NA
CDR3aa: CASSLIWGGRGDSVF
CDR3nt: TGTGCCAGCAGCTTGATTTGGGGGGGCAGGGGAGATTCCGTCTTC

abundance: NA
j_gene: TRBJ2-7
v_gene: TRBV10-3
d_gene: NA
CDR3aa: CAISLHANEQYF
CDR3nt: TGTGCCATCAGTTTACACGCCAACGAGCAGTACTTC

abundance: NA
j_gene: TRBJ1-1
v_gene: TRBV10-3
d_gene: TRBD1
CDR3aa: CAISGQGADTEAFF
CDR3nt: TGTGCCATCAGTGGACAGGGCGCCGACACTGAAGCTTTCTTT

abundance: NA
j_gene: TRBJ2-3
v_gene: TRBV18
d_gene: NA
CDR3aa: CASSRTDTDTQYF
CDR3nt: TGTGCCAGCTCACGAACAGACACAGATACGCAGTATTTT

abundance: NA
j_gene: TRBJ2-6
v_gene: TRBV7-8
d_gene: NA
CDR3aa: CASRRRGANVLTF
CDR3nt: TGTGCCAGCAGACGGCGCGGGGCCAACGTCCTGACTTTC

abundance: many
j_gene: TRBJ2-3
v_gene: TRBV4-2
d_gene: NA
CDR3aa: CASSQRDFTDTQYF
CDR3nt: TGTGCCAGCAGCCAACGGGACTTCACAGATACGCAGTATTTT

abundance: many
j_gene: TRBJ2-2
v_gene: TRBV4-1
d_gene: NA
CDR3aa: CASSQPQGFGELFF
CDR3nt: TGCGCCAGCAGCCAACCTCAGGGTTTCGGGGAGCTGTTTTTT

abundance: many
j_gene: TRBJ2-5
v_gene: TRBV5-1
d_gene: NA
CDR3aa: CASSTTRSETQYF
CDR3nt: TGCGCCAGCAGCACTACTAGATCCGAGACCCAGTACTTC

abundance: many
j_gene: TRBJ1-2
v_gene: TRBV7-9
d_gene: NA
CDR3aa: CASSLAWVDGYTF
CDR3nt: TGTGCCAGCAGCTTAGCTTGGGTAGACGGCTACACCTTC

abundance: NA
j_gene: TRBJ2-1
v_gene: TRBV24-1
d_gene: NA
CDR3aa: CATSDLRSSENEQFF
CDR3nt: TGTGCCACCAGTGATTTGCGGTCTAGCGAAAATGAGCAGTTCTTC

abundance: NA
j_gene: TRBJ1-5
v_gene: TRBV6-1
d_gene: TRBD1
CDR3aa: CASSEGRRTGWGSNQPQHF
CDR3nt: TGTGCCAGCAGTGAAGGAAGGAGGACAGGCTGGGGGTCTAATCAGCCCCAGCATTTT

abundance: NA
j_gene: TRBJ1-2
v_gene: TRBV15
d_gene: NA
CDR3aa: CATSREVGLNYGYTF
CDR3nt: TGTGCCACCAGCAGAGAGGTCGGACTTAACTATGGCTACACCTTC